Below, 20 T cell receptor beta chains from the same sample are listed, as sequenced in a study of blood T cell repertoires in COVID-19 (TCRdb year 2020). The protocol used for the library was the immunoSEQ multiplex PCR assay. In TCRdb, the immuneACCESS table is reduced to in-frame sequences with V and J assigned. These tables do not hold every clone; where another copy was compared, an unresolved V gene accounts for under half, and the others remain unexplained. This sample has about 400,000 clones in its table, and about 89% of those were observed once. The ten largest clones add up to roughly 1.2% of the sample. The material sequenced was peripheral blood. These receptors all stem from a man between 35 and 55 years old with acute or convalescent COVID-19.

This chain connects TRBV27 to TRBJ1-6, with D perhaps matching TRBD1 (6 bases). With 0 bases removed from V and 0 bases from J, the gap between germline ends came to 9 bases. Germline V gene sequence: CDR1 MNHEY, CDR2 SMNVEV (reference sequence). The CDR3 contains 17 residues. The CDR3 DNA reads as TGTGCCAGCAGTTTATCTCAGGGGAGCTCCTATAATTCACCCCTCCACTTT. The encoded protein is CASSLSQGSSYNSPLHF.

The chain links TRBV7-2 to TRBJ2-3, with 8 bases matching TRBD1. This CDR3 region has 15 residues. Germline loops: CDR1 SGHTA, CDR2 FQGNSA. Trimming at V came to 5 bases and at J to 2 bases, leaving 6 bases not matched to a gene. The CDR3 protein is CASSPGTGYTDTQYF. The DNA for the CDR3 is TGTGCCAGCAGCCCAGGGACAGGATACACAGATACGCAGTATTTT. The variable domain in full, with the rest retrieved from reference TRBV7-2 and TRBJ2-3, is GAGVSQSPSNKVTEKGKDVELRCDPISGHTALYWYRQSLGQGLEFLIYFQGNSAPDKSGLPSDRFSAERTGGSVSTLTIQRTQQEDSAVYLCASSPGTGYTDTQYFGPGTRLTVL.

CDR3 in DNA: TGTGCCAGTAGTATATTTTCGAGAGCGGGAGAGACCCAGTACTTC. This codes for CASSIFSRAGETQYF. This rearrangement joins TRBV19 to TRBJ2-5; tentatively, D is TRBD2 (6 bases). The CDR3 has 15 amino acids. Trimming took 2 bases from V and 4 from J, leaving 14 bases between them. Germline V gene sequence: CDR1 LNHDA, CDR2 SQIVND (reference sequence).

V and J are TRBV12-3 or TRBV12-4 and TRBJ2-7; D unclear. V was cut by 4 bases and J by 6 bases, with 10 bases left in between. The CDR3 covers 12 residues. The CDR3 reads CASSSSYPEQYF. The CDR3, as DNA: TGTGCCAGCAGTTCATCCTATCCCGAGCAGTACTTC.

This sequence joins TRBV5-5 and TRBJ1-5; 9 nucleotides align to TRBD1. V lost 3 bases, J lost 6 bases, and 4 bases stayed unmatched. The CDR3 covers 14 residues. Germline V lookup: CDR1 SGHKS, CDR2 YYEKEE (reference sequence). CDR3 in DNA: TGTGCCAGCAGCTGGACAGGGGCGGGTCAGCCCCAGCATTTT. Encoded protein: CASSWTGAGQPQHF.

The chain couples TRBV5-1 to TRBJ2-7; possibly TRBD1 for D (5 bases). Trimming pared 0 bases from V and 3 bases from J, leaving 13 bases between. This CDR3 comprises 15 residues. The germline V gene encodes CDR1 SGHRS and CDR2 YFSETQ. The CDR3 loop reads CASSLGAGNFYEQYF. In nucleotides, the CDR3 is TGCGCCAGCAGCTTGGGCGCAGGGAATTTCTACGAGCAGTACTTC. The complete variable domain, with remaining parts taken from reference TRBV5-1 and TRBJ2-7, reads KAGVTQTPRYLIKTRGQQVTLSCSPISGHRSVSWYQQTPGQGLQFLFEYFSETQRNKGNFPGRFSGRQFSNSRSEMNVSTLELGDSALYLCASSLGAGNFYEQYFGPGTRLTVT.

CDR3 in amino acids: CASSQDIGVWGSGNTIYF. In DNA, the CDR3 is TGTGCCAGCAGCCAAGATATAGGGGTGTGGGGATCTGGAAACACCATATATTTT. The chain has TRBV3-1 (or the pseudogene TRBV3-2) and TRBJ1-3; tentatively, D is TRBD1 (5 bases). V was pared by 0 bases and J by 1 base, with 16 bases between. The CDR3 has 18 residues. Germline values: CDR1 LGHDT, CDR2 YNNKEL (reference sequence).

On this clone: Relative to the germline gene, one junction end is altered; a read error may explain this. CDR3 DNA sequence: TGTGCTAGCAGCTTAGCGGGGACAGGGGGCTACGAGCAGTACTTC. Its protein is CASSLAGTGGYEQYF. The rearrangement uses TRBV7-7 and TRBJ2-7; 11 bases fit TRBD1. Germline CDR1 SSHAT, CDR2 FNYEAQ (reference sequence). CDR3 length: 15 amino acids. The full variable domain, with the rest looked up from reference TRBV7-7 and TRBJ2-7, is GAGVSQSPRYKVTKRGQDVTLRCDPISSHATLYWYQQALGQGPEFLTYFNYEAQPDKSGLPSDRFSAERPEGSISTLTIQRTEQRDSAMYRCASSLAGTGGYEQYFGPGTRLTVT.

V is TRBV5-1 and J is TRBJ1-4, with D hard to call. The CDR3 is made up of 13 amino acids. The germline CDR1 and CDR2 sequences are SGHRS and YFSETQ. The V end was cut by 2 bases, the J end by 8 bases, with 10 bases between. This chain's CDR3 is CASSLWYGEKLFF. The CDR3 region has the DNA TGCGCCAGCAGCTTATGGTATGGCGAAAAACTGTTTTTT.

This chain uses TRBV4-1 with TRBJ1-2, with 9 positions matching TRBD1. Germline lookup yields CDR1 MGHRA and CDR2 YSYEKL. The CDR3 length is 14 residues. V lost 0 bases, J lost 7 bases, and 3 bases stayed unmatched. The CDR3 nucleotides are TGCGCCAGCAGCCAAGAACAGGGGGCCGGTGGCTACACCTTC. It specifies CASSQEQGAGGYTF.

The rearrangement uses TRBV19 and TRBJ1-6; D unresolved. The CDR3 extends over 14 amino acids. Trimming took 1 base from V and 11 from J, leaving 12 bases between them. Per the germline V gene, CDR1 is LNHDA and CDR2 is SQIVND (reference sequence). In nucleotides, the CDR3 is TGTGCCAGTAGTATAGTGGCCGTTGGGCCACCCCTCCACTTT. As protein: CASSIVAVGPPLHF.

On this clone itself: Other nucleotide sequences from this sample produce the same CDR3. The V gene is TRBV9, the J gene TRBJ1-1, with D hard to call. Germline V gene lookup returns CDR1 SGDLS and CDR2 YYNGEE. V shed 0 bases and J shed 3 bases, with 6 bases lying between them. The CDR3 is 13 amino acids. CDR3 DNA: TGTGCCAGCAGCGTAGCGGGTGACACTGAAGCTTTCTTT. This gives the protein CASSVAGDTEAFF.

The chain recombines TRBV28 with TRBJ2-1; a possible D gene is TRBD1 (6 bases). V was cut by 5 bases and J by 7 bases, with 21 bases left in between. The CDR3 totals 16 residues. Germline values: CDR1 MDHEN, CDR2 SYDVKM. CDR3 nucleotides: TGTGCCAGCAGTCCCAACGGACAGTTCATTATTAATGAGCAGTTCTTC. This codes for CASSPNGQFIINEQFF.

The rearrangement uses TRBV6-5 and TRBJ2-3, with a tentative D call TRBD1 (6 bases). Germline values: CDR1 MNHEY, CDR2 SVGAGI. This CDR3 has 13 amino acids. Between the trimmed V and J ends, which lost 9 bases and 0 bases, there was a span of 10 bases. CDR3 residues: CASTGQSTDTQYF. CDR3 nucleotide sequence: TGTGCCAGTACTGGACAGAGCACAGATACGCAGTATTTT.

The CDR3 nucleotides are TGTGCCAGCAGCTCACAGGGCTATCAGCCCCAGCATTTT. Residues: CASSSQGYQPQHF. This chain joins TRBV7-2 and TRBJ1-5; a possible D gene is TRBD1 (6 bases). Germline V gives CDR1 SGHTA, CDR2 FQGNSA. V lost 4 bases to trimming and J lost 5 bases, with 9 bases between them. This CDR3 comprises 13 residues.

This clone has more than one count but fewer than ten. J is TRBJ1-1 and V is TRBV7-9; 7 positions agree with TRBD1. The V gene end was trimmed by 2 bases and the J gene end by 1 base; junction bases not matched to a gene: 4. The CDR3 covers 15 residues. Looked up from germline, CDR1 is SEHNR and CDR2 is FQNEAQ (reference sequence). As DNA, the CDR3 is TGTGCCAGCAGCTTACAGTCAGGGGGGAACACTGAAGCTTTCTTT. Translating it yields CASSLQSGGNTEAFF.

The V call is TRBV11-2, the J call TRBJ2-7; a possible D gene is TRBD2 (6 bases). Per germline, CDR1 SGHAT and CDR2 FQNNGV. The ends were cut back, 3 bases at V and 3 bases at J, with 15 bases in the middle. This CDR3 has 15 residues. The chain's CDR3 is CASSFGGTAFYEQYF. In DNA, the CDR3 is TGTGCCAGCAGCTTTGGGGGGACGGCCTTCTACGAGCAGTACTTC.

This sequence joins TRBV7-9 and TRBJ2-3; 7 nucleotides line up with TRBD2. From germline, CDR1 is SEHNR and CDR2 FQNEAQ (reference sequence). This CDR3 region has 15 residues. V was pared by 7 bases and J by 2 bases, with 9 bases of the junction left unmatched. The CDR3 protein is CASNGGLVSTDTQYF. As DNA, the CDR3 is TGTGCCAGCAACGGTGGACTAGTGTCCACAGATACGCAGTATTTT.

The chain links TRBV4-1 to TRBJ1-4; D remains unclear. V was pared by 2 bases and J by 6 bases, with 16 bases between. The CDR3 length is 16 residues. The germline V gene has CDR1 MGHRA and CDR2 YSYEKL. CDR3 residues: CASSQSAGWRHEKLFF. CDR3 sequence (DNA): TGCGCCAGCAGCCAATCGGCCGGGTGGAGACATGAAAAACTGTTTTTT.

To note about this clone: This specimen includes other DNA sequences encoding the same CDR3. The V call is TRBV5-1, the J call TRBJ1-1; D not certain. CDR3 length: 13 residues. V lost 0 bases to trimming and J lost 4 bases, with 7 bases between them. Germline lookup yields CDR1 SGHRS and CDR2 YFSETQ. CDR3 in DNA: TGCGCCAGCAGCTTGGGAGGGCGCACTGAAGCTTTCTTT. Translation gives CASSLGGRTEAFF.